Below are 10 T cell receptor beta chains sequenced from a single sample in a study of blood T cell repertoires in COVID-19. Measured with immunoSEQ multiplex PCR; TCRdb has only the in-frame clones, and not every one. The sample consists of 250,000 to 300,000 clones, roughly 77% of them appearing once. Sequencing input: peripheral blood. These receptors were taken from a woman of 80 years or more with acute or convalescent COVID-19.

This rearrangement joins TRBV10-3 to TRBJ2-1; TRBD2 matches 8 bases. The CDR3 runs 15 residues. The V gene end was trimmed by 3 bases and the J gene end by 7 bases; junction bases not matched to a gene: 8. Germline values: CDR1 ENHRY, CDR2 SYGVKD. Written as DNA, the CDR3 is TGTGCCATCAGTGAAAAACGGGAGGGGGAGAATGAGCAGTTCTTC. Amino acid sequence: CAISEKREGENEQFF.

This rearrangement joins TRBV5-4 to TRBJ1-2, with TRBD1 matching over 7 bases. The CDR3 has 13 amino acids. With V trimmed by 4 bases and J by 4 bases, 4 bases remained unmatched. CDR1 is SGHNT, CDR2 YYREEE, per germline (reference sequence). The CDR3 sequence is CASSPTGVYGYTF. The CDR3 region has the DNA TGTGCCAGCAGCCCTACAGGGGTCTATGGCTACACCTTC.

The chain joins TRBV30 to TRBJ2-7; TRBD2 aligns across 9 bases. Germline V gene sequence: CDR1 GTSNPN, CDR2 SVGIG (reference sequence). The CDR3 has 17 amino acids. Unmatched junction bases numbered 14, after V lost 0 bases and J lost 5 bases. The CDR3 DNA reads TGTGCCTGGAGTGTTTGGGCGGCGGGAGGGCCCTGTAACGAGCAGTACTTC. Amino acid sequence: CAWSVWAAGGPCNEQYF.

The genes are TRBV6-2 or TRBV6-3 and TRBJ1-5, with D uncertain. The CDR3 runs to 15 residues. Per the germline V gene, CDR1 is MNHEY and CDR2 is SVGEGT. Trimming pared 3 bases from V and 0 bases from J, leaving 9 bases between. The CDR3 region is CASSYGGYSNQPQHF. The CDR3 DNA sequence: TGTGCCAGCAGTTATGGAGGCTATAGCAATCAGCCCCAGCATTTT.

The chain recombines TRBV4-1 with TRBJ1-2; 7 bases are shared with TRBD1. The CDR3 extends over 17 amino acids. In germline, CDR1 is MGHRA, CDR2 YSYEKL. Trimming took 0 bases from V and 4 from J; bases not matched to a gene: 11. CDR3 bases: TGCGCCAGCAGCCAAGAAAGGGGGCTCGTGGGGTTCTATGGCTACACCTTC. This codes for CASSQERGLVGFYGYTF.

The V call is TRBV9, the J call TRBJ2-7; no clear D. Trimming removed 3 bases from V and 4 bases from J, with 11 bases in between. The CDR3 has 13 amino acids. From germline, CDR1 is SGDLS and CDR2 YYNGEE. The CDR3 DNA reads as TGTGCCAGCAGCGGCCTTATCGGGTACGAGCAGTACTTC. Its protein is CASSGLIGYEQYF.

This clone was detected only a few times. V is TRBV5-1 and J is TRBJ2-2; perhaps TRBD2 as D (5 bases). The CDR3 totals 14 residues. Germline CDR1 SGHRS, CDR2 YFSETQ. Between the trimmed V and J ends, which lost 2 bases and 5 bases, there was a span of 10 bases. As DNA, the CDR3 is TGCGCCAGCAGCTTTACGGGATTGACCGGGGAGCTGTTTTTT. Amino acids: CASSFTGLTGELFF.

This chain links TRBV6-2 or TRBV6-3 with TRBJ1-1, with 10 bases that match TRBD1. This CDR3 region has 16 residues. Germline assignment: CDR1 MNHEY and CDR2 SVGEGT. Trimming took 2 bases from V and 4 from J; bases not matched to a gene: 7. CDR3 sequence reads: CASSYNSGTGATEAFF. CDR3 nucleotide sequence: TGTGCCAGCAGTTACAATTCCGGGACAGGGGCCACTGAAGCTTTCTTT.

The chain links TRBV5-1 to TRBJ2-7, with 10 bases matching TRBD1. This CDR3 is built from 14 residues. The V gene's germline CDR1 is SGHRS and CDR2 YFSETQ. V shed 5 bases, J shed 7 bases, and the junction held 9 bases outside the gene matches. The CDR3 DNA sequence: TGCGCCAGCAGTCCCGGGACAGGGGCCGGGGAGCAGTACTTC. Its protein is CASSPGTGAGEQYF.

This clone has just one count. The rearrangement uses TRBV24-1 and TRBJ2-1, with TRBD1 identical over 11 bases. The CDR3 consists of 15 residues. Germline V gene sequence: CDR1 KGHDR, CDR2 SFDVKD. J gave up 7 bases and V 3 bases, and 4 bases lay outside the gene matches. The CDR3 DNA follows: TGTGCCACCAGTGATCCGGACAGGGGGCTGAATGAGCAGTTCTTC. This gives the protein CATSDPDRGLNEQFF.